The entry that follows covers one T cell receptor (beta chain) sequence. Its specificity is unknown. The data derive from a study of CD8 T cells in ankylosing spondylitis. Study-wide results and caveats: Peripheral blood held disease-linked clones only at relatively low frequency, and these were CD8+. Earlier work had already found some motif variants in reactive arthritis synovial fluid and blood. A TCR beta motif of several highly homologous variants appeared characteristic of ankylosing spondylitis blood.

In making TCR beta libraries, quantitative 5'-RACE with molecular barcodes was used. TCRdb ran MiXCR on the 5' RACE reads and lists one entry per CDR3 protein. This table holds 200,000 to 300,000 distinct CDR3 sequences, 20% to 30% found once. The germline V and J ends were trimmed by 4 bases and 4 bases, with 18 bases remaining between them. Germline-derived CDR1 and CDR2 are LNHDA and SQIVND (reference sequence). The CDR3 covers 16 residues. The sequence derives from a male donor with ankylosing spondylitis or in good health (not recorded which). V usage is TRBV19 and J usage is TRBJ2-3, with D unclear. Sequenced input: blood, either unsorted or a sorted T cell fraction (not recorded which). The CDR3 protein is CASSTHLGDGADTQYF. DNA for the CDR3: TGTGCCAGTAGTACACACTTGGGCGATGGGGCAGATACGCAGTATTTT.